This is a list of T cell receptor beta chains from one sample in a study of CD8+ T cells in alopecia areata. The repertoire was sequenced with immunoSEQ multiplex PCR; TCRdb's copy has only in-frame clones and lacks some. The data show about 120,000 clones, roughly two fifths seen once. The sequenced material came from CD4+ T cells sorted from blood. The receptor source for this set is a human donor with alopecia areata. Each CDR3 is given with its conserved first and last residue. D genes are given only for firm matches. Expanded clones are given a class, and other clones once, few, many or no size at all.

D gene	CDR3 length	clone size	J gene	V gene	CDR3 protein	CDR3 DNA
.	13	.	TRBJ2-3	TRBV27	CASSLSGANTQYF	TGTGCCAGCAGTTTATCCGGGGCTAATACGCAGTATTTT
.	15	few	TRBJ2-7	TRBV7-2	CASSLDGSIAYEQYF	TGTGCCAGCAGCTTAGACGGCAGCATAGCCTACGAGCAGTACTTC
.	16	.	TRBJ1-5	TRBV28	CASSSPRGGSNQPQHF	TGTGCCAGCAGTTCGCCAAGGGGGGGAAGCAATCAGCCCCAGCATTTT
TRBD1	16	.	TRBJ2-1	TRBV27	CASSTRTGPPYNEQFF	TGTGCCAGCAGTACGAGGACAGGCCCTCCCTACAATGAGCAGTTCTTC
.	13	.	TRBJ1-5	TRBV7-9	CASSREGNQPQHF	TGTGCCAGCAGCCGTGAGGGGAATCAGCCCCAGCATTTT
TRBD1	12	.	TRBJ1-1	TRBV30	CAWSAGGNEAFF	TGTGCCTGGAGTGCAGGGGGTAATGAAGCTTTCTTT
.	14	once	TRBJ1-1	TRBV6-5	CASRGTGRYTEAFF	TGTGCCAGCAGAGGAACAGGGAGGTACACTGAAGCTTTCTTT
.	12	.	TRBJ2-3	TRBV7-2	CASSPYTDTQYF	TGTGCCAGCAGCCCCTATACAGATACGCAGTATTTT
.	12	.	TRBJ1-3	TRBV30	CAWSVSGNTIYF	TGTGCCTGGAGTGTGAGCGGAAACACCATATATTTT
.	13	.	TRBJ2-1	TRBV29-1	CSVVSLSYNEQFF	TGCAGCGTTGTCAGTCTCTCCTACAATGAGCAGTTCTTC
.	13	.	TRBJ1-1	TRBV7-2	CASSLNLYTEAFF	TGTGCCAGCAGCTTAAATCTCTACACTGAAGCTTTCTTT